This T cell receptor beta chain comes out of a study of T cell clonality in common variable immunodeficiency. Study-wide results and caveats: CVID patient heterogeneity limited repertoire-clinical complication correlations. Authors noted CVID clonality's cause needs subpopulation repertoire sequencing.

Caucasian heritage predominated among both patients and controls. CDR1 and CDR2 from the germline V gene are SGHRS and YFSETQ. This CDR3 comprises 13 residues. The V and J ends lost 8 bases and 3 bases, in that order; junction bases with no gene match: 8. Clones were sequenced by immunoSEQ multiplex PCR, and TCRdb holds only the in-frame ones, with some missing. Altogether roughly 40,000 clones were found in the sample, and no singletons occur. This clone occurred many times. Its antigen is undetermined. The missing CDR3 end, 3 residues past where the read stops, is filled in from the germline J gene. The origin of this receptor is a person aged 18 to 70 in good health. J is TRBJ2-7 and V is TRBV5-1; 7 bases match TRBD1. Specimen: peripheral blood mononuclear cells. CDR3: CASGDSPLYEQYF. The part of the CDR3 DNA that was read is TGCGCCAGTGGGGACAGCCCGCTCTACGAG. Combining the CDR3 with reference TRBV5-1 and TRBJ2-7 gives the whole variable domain KAGVTQTPRYLIKTRGQQVTLSCSPISGHRSVSWYQQTPGQGLQFLFEYFSETQRNKGNFPGRFSGRQFSNSRSEMNVSTLELGDSALYLCASGDSPLYEQYFGPGTRLTVT.